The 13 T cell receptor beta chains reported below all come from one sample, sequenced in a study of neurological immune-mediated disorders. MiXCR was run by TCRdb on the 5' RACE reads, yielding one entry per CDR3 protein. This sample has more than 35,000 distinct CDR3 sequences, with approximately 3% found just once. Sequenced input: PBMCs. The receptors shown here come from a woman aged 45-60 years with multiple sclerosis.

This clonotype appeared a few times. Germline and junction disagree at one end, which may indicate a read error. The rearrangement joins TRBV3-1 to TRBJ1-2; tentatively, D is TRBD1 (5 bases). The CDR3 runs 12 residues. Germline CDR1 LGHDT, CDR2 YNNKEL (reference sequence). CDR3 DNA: TGTGACAGCAGCAGACAGCTAGATGGCTACACCTTC. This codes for CDSSRQLDGYTF.

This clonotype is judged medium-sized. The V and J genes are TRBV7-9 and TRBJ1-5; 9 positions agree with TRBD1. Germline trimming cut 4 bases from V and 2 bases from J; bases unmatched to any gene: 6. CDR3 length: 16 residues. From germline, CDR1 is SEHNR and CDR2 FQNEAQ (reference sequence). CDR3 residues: CASSSNTGGGNQPQHF. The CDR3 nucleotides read TGTGCCAGCAGCTCTAACACAGGGGGCGGCAATCAGCCCCAGCATTTT. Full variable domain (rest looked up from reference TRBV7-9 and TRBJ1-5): DTGVSQNPRHKITKRGQNVTFRCDPISEHNRLYWYRQTLGQGPEFLTYFQNEAQLEKSRLLSDRFSAERPKGSFSTLEIQRTEQGDSAMYLCASSSNTGGGNQPQHFGDGTRLSIL.

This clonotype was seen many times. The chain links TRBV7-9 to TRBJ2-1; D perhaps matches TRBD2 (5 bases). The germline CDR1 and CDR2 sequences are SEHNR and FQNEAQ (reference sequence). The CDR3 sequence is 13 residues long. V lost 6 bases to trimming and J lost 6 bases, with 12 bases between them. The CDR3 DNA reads TGTGCCAGCAGTCAAGGACTTCTCAATGAGCAGTTCTTC. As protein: CASSQGLLNEQFF.

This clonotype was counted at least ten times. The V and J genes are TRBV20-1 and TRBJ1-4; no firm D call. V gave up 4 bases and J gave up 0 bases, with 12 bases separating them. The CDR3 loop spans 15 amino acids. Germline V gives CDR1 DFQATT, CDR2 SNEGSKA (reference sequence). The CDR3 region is CSAKIGPPTNEKLFF. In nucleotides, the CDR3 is TGCAGTGCTAAAATTGGGCCCCCAACTAATGAAAAACTGTTTTTT.

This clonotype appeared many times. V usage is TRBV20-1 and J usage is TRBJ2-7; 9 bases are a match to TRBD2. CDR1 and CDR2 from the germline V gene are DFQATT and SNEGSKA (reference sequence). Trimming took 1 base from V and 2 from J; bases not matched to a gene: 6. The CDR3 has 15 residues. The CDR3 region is CSARAASGATYEQYF. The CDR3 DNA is TGCAGTGCTAGAGCGGCTAGCGGGGCCACCTACGAGCAGTACTTC.

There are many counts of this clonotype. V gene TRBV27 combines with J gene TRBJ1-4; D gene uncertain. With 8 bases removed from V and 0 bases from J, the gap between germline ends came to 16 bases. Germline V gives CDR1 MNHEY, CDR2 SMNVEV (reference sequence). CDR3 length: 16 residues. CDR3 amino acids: CASALGVPATNEKLFF. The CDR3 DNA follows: TGTGCCAGCGCATTAGGCGTTCCAGCAACTAATGAAAAACTGTTTTTT.

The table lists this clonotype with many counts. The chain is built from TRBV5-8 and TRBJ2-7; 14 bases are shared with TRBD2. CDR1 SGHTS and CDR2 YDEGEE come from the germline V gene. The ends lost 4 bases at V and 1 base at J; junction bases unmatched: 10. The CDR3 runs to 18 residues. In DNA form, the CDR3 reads TGTGCCAGCAGCATTGGGACTAGCGGGGGAACCCTATCCTACGAGCAGTACTTC. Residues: CASSIGTSGGTLSYEQYF.

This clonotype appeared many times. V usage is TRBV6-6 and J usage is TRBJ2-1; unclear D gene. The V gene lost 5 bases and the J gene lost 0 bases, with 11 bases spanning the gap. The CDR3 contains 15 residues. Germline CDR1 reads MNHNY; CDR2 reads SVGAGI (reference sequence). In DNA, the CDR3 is TGTGCCAGCAGTACCCAAGCTAGCTCCTACAATGAGCAGTTCTTC. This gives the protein CASSTQASSYNEQFF.

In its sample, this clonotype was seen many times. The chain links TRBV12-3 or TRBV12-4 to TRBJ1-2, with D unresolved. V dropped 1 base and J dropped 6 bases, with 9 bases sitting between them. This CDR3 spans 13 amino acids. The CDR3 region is CASSLGRSDGYTF. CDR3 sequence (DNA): TGTGCCAGCAGTTTAGGCAGGAGCGATGGCTACACCTTC.

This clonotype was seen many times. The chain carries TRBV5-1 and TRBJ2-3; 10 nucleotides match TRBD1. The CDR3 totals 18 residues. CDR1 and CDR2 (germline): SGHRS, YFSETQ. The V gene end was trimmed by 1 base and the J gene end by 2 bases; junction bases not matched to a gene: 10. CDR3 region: CASSLPPGQGLPTDTQYF. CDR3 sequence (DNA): TGCGCCAGCAGCTTGCCACCGGGACAGGGGCTCCCCACAGATACGCAGTATTTT.

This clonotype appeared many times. The CDR3 DNA is TGCAGTGCTCTGACGAGCGGGGGGCACAATGAGCAGTTCTTC. Its translation: CSALTSGGHNEQFF. The chain combines TRBV20-1 with TRBJ2-1; 9 bases map to TRBD2. V was pared by 5 bases and J by 5 bases, with 7 bases of the junction left unmatched. Germline values: CDR1 DFQATT, CDR2 SNEGSKA (reference sequence). The CDR3 runs 14 residues.

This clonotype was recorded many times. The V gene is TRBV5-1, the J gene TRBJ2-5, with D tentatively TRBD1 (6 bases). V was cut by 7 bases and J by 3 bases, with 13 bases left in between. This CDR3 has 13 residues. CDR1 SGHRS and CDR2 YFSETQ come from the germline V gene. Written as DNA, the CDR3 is TGCGCCAGCGGACACAGGGTCGAAGAGACCCAGTACTTC. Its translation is CASGHRVEETQYF.

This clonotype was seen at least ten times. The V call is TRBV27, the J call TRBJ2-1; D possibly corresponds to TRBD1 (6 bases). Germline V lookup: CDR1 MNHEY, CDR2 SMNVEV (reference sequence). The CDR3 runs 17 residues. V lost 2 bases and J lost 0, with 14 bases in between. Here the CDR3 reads CASSLRFWDNSYNEQFF. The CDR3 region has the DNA TGTGCCAGCAGTTTACGGTTCTGGGACAACTCCTACAATGAGCAGTTCTTC.